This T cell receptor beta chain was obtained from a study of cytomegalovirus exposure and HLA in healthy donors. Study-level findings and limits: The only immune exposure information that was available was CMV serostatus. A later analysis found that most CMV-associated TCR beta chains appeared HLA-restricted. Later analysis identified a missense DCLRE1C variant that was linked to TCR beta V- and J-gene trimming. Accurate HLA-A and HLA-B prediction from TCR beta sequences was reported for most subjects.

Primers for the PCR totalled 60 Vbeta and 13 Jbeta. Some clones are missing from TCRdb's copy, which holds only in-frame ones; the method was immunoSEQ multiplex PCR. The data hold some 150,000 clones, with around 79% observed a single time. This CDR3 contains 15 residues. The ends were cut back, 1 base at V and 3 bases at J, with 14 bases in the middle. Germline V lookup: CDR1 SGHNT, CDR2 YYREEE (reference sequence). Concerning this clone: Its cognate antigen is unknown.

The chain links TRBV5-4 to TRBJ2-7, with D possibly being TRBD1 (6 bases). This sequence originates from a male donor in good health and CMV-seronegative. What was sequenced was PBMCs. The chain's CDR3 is CASSLWAGEGYEQYF. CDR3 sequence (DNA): TGTGCCAGCAGCTTGTGGGCAGGGGAAGGCTACGAGCAGTACTTC.